The next 2 T cell receptor beta chains were all read from a single sample in a study of shared clonotypes between healthy human individuals. The data were produced by immunoSEQ multiplex PCR, yet TCRdb's version contains in-frame clones alone and is incomplete. The profile shows 640,000 or so clones, about two thirds of them singletons. The sample taken for sequencing was memory CD4+ T cells sorted from blood. Subset specified: CD45RA-negative fraction. These receptors were collected from a woman aged 25-40 years in good health.

This clone was recorded only once. V usage is TRBV7-2 and J usage is TRBJ2-7; 7 bases align to TRBD2. There are 14 residues in the CDR3. CDR1 is SGHTA and CDR2 is FQGNSA in the germline V gene. Trimming cost V 1 base and J 3 bases; bases outside gene matches: 3. The CDR3 DNA reads TGTGCCAGCAGCTTAGGGGTAGCGGGCTACGAGCAGTACTTC. As protein: CASSLGVAGYEQYF.

The CDR3 reads CASTRKETQYF. The CDR3 DNA is TGTGCCAGCACGCGAAAAGAGACCCAGTACTTC. V is TRBV2 and J is TRBJ2-5; D remains ambiguous. Trimming stripped 7 bases from V and 3 bases from J, with 6 bases between. The germline V gene encodes CDR1 SNHLY and CDR2 FYNNEI. There are 11 residues in the CDR3.